This T cell receptor (beta chain) was identified during a study of vaccination and CD4 T cells after COVID-19. Across the study: Both day-14 and day-161-to-241 post-vaccine samples exist for a few convalescent patients. Stimulation of the cells used overlapping spike peptide pools from SARS-CoV-2 and from the common cold coronaviruses HCoV-NL63, HCoV-OC43 and HCoV-229E.

Trimming took off 4 bases at V and 8 bases at J, with 19 bases between the two ends. This CDR3 has 15 residues. Germline V gene lookup returns CDR1 MDHEN and CDR2 SYDVKM. Cultured CD4+ T cell DNA was sequenced using the Oncomine TCR Beta short-read assay. Cultures of CD4+ T cells served as the source for extracting genomic DNA. TCRdb re-derived calls from the PCR reads in MiXCR, one entry per CDR3 protein. Counted here are about 22,000 distinct CDR3 sequences, around 30% occurring once; the ten biggest clones make up 8.6%. Noted time point: late sampling 161 to 241 days after vaccination in three convalescent patients. Treatment denoted: approximately nine-day PBMC culture with coronavirus spike peptide pools or control peptides (ViraFEST assay). For ViraFEST, peptide pools expanded antigen-specific T cells, after which the TCRs were sequenced. As regards this clonotype: The antigen is undetermined.

The sequence was collected from a human donor who had recovered from COVID-19. The chain couples TRBV28 to TRBJ2-3; a possible D gene is TRBD2 (6 bases). The source was CD4+ T cells from blood, cultured in vitro, collected about 7 months after SARS-CoV-2 vaccination. The CDR3, as DNA: TGTGCCAGCAGTTCCCGGAGGGCCAGGCGGTCTACGCAGTATTTT. This sequence encodes CASSSRRARRSTQYF.